The T cell receptor beta chain described here comes from a study of blood T cell repertoires in COVID-19. This clone was detected once. How the authors handled the data: Quantification of nucleated cells was approximated via reference gene primer amplification. TCRdb's table, derived via immunoSEQ multiplex PCR, lists solely in-frame clones and lacks some. That table gives V, J and clone size, and the DNA gave D and trimming. Here the sample spans 200,000 to 250,000 clones, approximately 83% being singletons. From germline, CDR1 is GTSNPN and CDR2 SVGIG (reference sequence). V was clipped by 3 bases and J by 6 bases; unmatched bases: 4. The CDR3 runs to 13 residues.

The clonotype comes from a woman aged 35 to 49 with acute COVID-19. The specimen was PBMCs or T cells enriched from blood (not recorded which). The rearrangement uses TRBV30 and TRBJ1-5; TRBD1 matches at 8 bases. CDR3 sequence (DNA): TGTGCCTGGAGCTCAGGGGGCCTTCAGCCCCAGCATTTT. Encoded protein: CAWSSGGLQPQHF.